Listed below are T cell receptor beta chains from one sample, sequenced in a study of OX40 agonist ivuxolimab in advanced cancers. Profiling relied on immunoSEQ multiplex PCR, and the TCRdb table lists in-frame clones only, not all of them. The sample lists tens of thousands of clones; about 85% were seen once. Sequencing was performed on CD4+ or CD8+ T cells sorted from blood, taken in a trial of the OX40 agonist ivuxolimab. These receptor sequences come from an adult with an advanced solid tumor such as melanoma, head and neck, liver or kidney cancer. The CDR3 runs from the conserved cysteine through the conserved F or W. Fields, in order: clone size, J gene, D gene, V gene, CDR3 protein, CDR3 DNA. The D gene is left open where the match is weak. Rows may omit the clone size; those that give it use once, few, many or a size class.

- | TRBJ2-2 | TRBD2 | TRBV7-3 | CASRRTSGGYTGELFF | TGTGCCAGCAGGCGGACTAGCGGGGGCTACACCGGGGAGCTGTTTTTT
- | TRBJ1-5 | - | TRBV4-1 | CASSQDGAGGWGNQPQHF | TGCGCCAGCAGCCAAGATGGGGCTGGGGGTTGGGGAAATCAGCCCCAGCATTTT
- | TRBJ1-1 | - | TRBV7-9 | CASSPAGGGKTNTEAFF | TGTGCCAGCAGCCCCGCGGGGGGGGGCAAGACGAACACTGAAGCTTTCTTT
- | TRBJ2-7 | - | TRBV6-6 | CASSALAGASEQYF | TGTGCCAGCAGCGCACTAGCAGGGGCCTCCGAGCAGTACTTC
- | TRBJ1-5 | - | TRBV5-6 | CASSLGPGQPQHF | TGTGCCAGCAGCTTGGGTCCGGGCCAGCCCCAGCATTTT
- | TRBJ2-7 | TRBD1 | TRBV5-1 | CASSLGQGGDEQYF | TGCGCCAGCAGCTTGGGACAGGGGGGCGACGAGCAGTACTTC
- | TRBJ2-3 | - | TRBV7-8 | CASSLVSTSTDTQYF | TGTGCCAGCAGCTTAGTATCCACTAGCACAGATACGCAGTATTTT
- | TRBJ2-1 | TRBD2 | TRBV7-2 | CASSFSSGGHNEQFF | TGTGCCAGCAGCTTTTCTAGCGGGGGCCACAATGAGCAGTTCTTC
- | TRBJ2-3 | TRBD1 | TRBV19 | CASSTTGEKAQYF | TGTGCCAGTAGCACGACAGGGGAGAAGGCGCAGTATTTT
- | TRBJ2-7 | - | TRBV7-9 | CASSPGHRSYEQYF | TGTGCCAGCAGTCCAGGACACCGTTCCTACGAGCAGTACTTC
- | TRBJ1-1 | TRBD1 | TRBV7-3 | CASSPRGGAEAFF | TGTGCCAGCAGCCCCAGGGGGGGGGCTGAAGCTTTCTTT
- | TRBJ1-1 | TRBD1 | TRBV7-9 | CASSLGTGVEAFF | TGTGCCAGCAGCCTCGGGACAGGGGTTGAAGCTTTCTTT
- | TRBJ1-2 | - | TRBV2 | CASSSGSSRGGYTF | TGTGCCAGCAGCTCAGGGTCTTCAAGAGGTGGCTACACCTTC
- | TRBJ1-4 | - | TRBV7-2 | CASSLGGQSEKLFF | TGTGCCAGCAGCTTAGGAGGGCAGTCTGAAAAACTGTTTTTT
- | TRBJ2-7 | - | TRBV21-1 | CASSHSQGEQYF | TGTGCCAGCAGTCACTCACAGGGCGAGCAGTACTTC
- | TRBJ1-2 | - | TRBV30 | CAWSVTRQSYGYTF | TGTGCCTGGAGTGTTACCCGACAGAGCTATGGCTACACCTTC
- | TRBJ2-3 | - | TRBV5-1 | CASSSLDYADTQYF | TGCGCCAGCAGCTCGCTGGACTACGCAGATACGCAGTATTTT
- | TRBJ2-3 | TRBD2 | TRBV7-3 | CASSPLLGLAGVDTQYF | TGTGCCAGCAGCCCCCTCTTAGGACTAGCGGGGGTAGATACGCAGTATTTT
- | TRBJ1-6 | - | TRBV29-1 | CSVEEGEGKPLHF | TGCAGCGTTGAAGAGGGGGAGGGAAAACCCCTCCACTTT
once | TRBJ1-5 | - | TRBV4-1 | CARPQGGSNQPQHF | TGCGCCAGACCGCAGGGAGGTAGCAATCAGCCCCAGCATTTT
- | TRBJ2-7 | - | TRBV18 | CASSPAEYEQYF | TGTGCCAGCTCACCTGCAGAGTACGAGCAGTACTTC
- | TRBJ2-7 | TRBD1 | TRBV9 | CASSTQPSDRERGYEQYF | TGTGCCAGCAGCACTCAACCTTCGGACAGGGAAAGAGGGTACGAGCAGTACTTC
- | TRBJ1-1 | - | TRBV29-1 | CSVVGQSEAFF | TGCAGCGTTGTTGGACAGTCTGAAGCTTTCTTT
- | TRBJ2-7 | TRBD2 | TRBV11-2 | CASSLEALAGYEQYF | TGTGCCAGCAGCTTAGAGGCTCTAGCGGGTTACGAGCAGTACTTC
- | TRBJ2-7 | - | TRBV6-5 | CASSYSELHEQYF | TGTGCCAGCAGTTACTCGGAGCTACACGAGCAGTACTTC
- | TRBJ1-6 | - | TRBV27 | CASSLYSRGGTYNSPLHF | TGTGCCAGCAGTTTATACTCGCGAGGGGGGACCTATAATTCACCCCTCCACTTT
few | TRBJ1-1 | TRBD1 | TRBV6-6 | CASIQDRGGEAFF | TGTGCCAGCATTCAAGACAGGGGGGGAGAAGCTTTCTTT